This TCR beta chain was sequenced during a study of early T cells in non-severe SARS-CoV-2 infection. General observations from the study: Comparison of clonotypes with VDJdb favored anti-spike CD8 responses while missing private and CD4 specificities.

This clonotype was recorded a few times. What it binds is not known. Unique molecular identifiers tagged individual cDNA molecules. TCRdb reprocessed the 5' RACE reads via MiXCR and lists one record per CDR3 protein. The sample carries around 50,000 distinct CDR3 sequences, more than 9% recorded once. The CDR3 runs 14 residues. Germline CDR1 reads SGHAT; CDR2 reads FQNNGV. Trimming took off 3 bases at V and 7 bases at J, with 10 bases between the two ends. Sequenced material: whole blood. The TCR was taken from an adult who was a healthcare worker with PCR-confirmed SARS-CoV-2 infection or an uninfected control (not recorded which). The chain joins TRBV11-2 to TRBJ1-6; a possible D gene is TRBD1 (6 bases). The CDR3 sequence: CASSFSTGNSPLHF. DNA for the CDR3: TGTGCCAGCAGCTTTTCGACAGGCAATTCACCCCTCCACTTT.